This T cell receptor beta chain originates from a study of blood T cell repertoires in COVID-19. Study-level information: Acute and convalescent COVID-19 specimens originated in the United States, Italy and Spain.

The CDR3 contains 15 residues. Trimming removed 2 bases at V and 0 bases at J, with 10 bases between. Germline V gene data show CDR1 as MNHNS and CDR2 as SASEGT. In the original workflow: Counts of nucleated cells, estimated from reference gene primer amplification, were obtained. Clones were read by immunoSEQ multiplex PCR, and TCRdb kept only the in-frame ones, dropping some. Clonal size and the V and J genes are those of that table, whereas D and trimming came from the DNA. The sample has about 58,000 clones; around 81% are singletons. What was sequenced was peripheral blood. The receptor was isolated from a man older than 75 with COVID-19, enrolled during active disease. The V and J genes are TRBV6-1 and TRBJ2-5; D remains unclear. The CDR3 loop is CASSELSVYQETQYF. In DNA, the CDR3 is TGTGCCAGCAGTGAACTGTCAGTGTACCAAGAGACCCAGTACTTC.